The 17 T cell receptor beta chains below all came from one sample that was sequenced in a study of blood T cell repertoires in COVID-19. Using immunoSEQ multiplex PCR, the repertoire was profiled, and TCRdb retains in-frame clones only, with some absent. This sample yields a few hundred thousand clones, of which about 88% are seen a single time; 1.4% belongs to the top ten. Sequenced material: PBMCs or T cells enriched from blood (not recorded which). The receptors originated from a woman between 18 and 30 years old who had been exposed to COVID-19.

The rearrangement links TRBV3-1 (or the pseudogene TRBV3-2) to TRBJ2-3; D possibly corresponds to TRBD2 (6 bases). The CDR3 consists of 17 residues. Germline assignment: CDR1 LGHDT and CDR2 YNNKEL (reference sequence). Between the trimmed V and J ends, which lost 0 bases and 0 bases, there was a span of 13 bases. Here the CDR3 DNA reads TGTGCCAGCAGCCAAGATTCGTGGCGGGATAGCACAGATACGCAGTATTTT. It translates to CASSQDSWRDSTDTQYF.

V is TRBV25-1 and J is TRBJ1-4; D may be TRBD1 (6 bases). The CDR3 contains 15 residues. CDR1 and CDR2 from the germline V gene are MGHDK and SYGVNS. V lost 1 base and J lost 4, with 10 bases in between. The CDR3, as DNA: TGTGCCAGCAGTGAATGGACAGCCTATAATGAAAAACTGTTTTTT. Its translation is CASSEWTAYNEKLFF.

A single count supports this clone. The V call is TRBV6-4, the J call TRBJ2-2; TRBD1 matches 7 bases. Per germline, CDR1 MRHNA and CDR2 SNTAGT. The J segment lost 4 bases and the V segment lost 6 bases, leaving 5 bases of the junction unmatched. The CDR3 extends over 14 amino acids. The CDR3 spells CASRETGFTGELFF. The CDR3 DNA reads as TGTGCCAGCAGGGAGACAGGGTTCACCGGGGAGCTGTTTTTT.

The chain has TRBV28 and TRBJ2-7, with a tentative D call TRBD1 (6 bases). The CDR3 has 17 residues. Germline V gene lookup returns CDR1 MDHEN and CDR2 SYDVKM. V was trimmed by 4 bases and J by 0 bases, leaving 19 bases between them. The DNA of the CDR3 is TGTGCCAGCAGTTCCGTTTTCGGACAGCAAAGCTCCTACGAGCAGTACTTC. Amino acid sequence: CASSSVFGQQSSYEQYF.

The chain links TRBV28 to TRBJ1-2, with a possible D match to TRBD1 (6 bases). The germline V gene has CDR1 MDHEN and CDR2 SYDVKM. Trimming removed 6 bases at V and 8 bases at J, with 25 bases between. The CDR3 contains 16 residues. The CDR3 DNA sequence: TGTGCCAGCAGCCACCGCGAACAGGGAGCGGCAAGGGGCTACACCTTC. It translates to CASSHREQGAARGYTF.

The V and J genes are TRBV7-2 and TRBJ2-2; D unresolved. The ends were cut back, 1 base at V and 1 base at J, with 7 bases in the middle. Germline assignment: CDR1 SGHTA and CDR2 FQGNSA. This CDR3 is 15 amino acids long. The CDR3 region has the DNA TGTGCCAGCAGCTTAGTGCCAGAGAACACCGGGGAGCTGTTTTTT. Residues: CASSLVPENTGELFF.

V gene TRBV28 combines with J gene TRBJ2-7, with 9 bases lining up with TRBD2. The CDR3 has 15 residues. Trimming removed 4 bases from V and 2 bases from J; junction bases left unmatched: 6. Per germline, CDR1 MDHEN and CDR2 SYDVKM. CDR3 region: CASSYGAGGPYEQYF. CDR3 nucleotides: TGTGCCAGCAGTTATGGGGCGGGAGGGCCCTACGAGCAGTACTTC.

The chain is built from TRBV19 and TRBJ1-3; TRBD1 matches at 7 bases. V was clipped by 8 bases and J by 0 bases; unmatched bases: 10. This CDR3 has 16 residues. Looked up from germline, CDR1 is LNHDA and CDR2 is SQIVND (reference sequence). In DNA form, the CDR3 reads TGTGCCAGTGGACGACAGGGAGCCTTCTCTGGAAACACCATATATTTT. Translation: CASGRQGAFSGNTIYF.

The table lists this clone with a count of one. The chain links TRBV11-2 to TRBJ1-4; a weak D match, TRBD1 (5 bases). The V gene lost 6 bases and the J gene lost 4 bases, with 18 bases spanning the gap. The CDR3 extends over 16 amino acids. The germline V gene has CDR1 SGHAT and CDR2 FQNNGV. The CDR3 sequence is CASSLMGGMVNEKLFF. The CDR3 DNA sequence: TGTGCCAGCAGTTTAATGGGGGGGATGGTTAATGAAAAACTGTTTTTT. Drawing the rest from reference TRBV11-2 and TRBJ1-4, the complete variable domain is EAGVAQSPRYKIIEKRQSVAFWCNPISGHATLYWYQQILGQGPKLLIQFQNNGVVDDSQLPKDRFSAERLKGVDSTLKIQPAKLEDSAVYLCASSLMGGMVNEKLFFGSGTQLSVL.

This clone was detected a few times. Other DNA sequences from this sample encode an identical CDR3 as well. The chain employs TRBV19 and TRBJ2-7, with TRBD1 identical over 8 bases. This CDR3 is 14 amino acids long. The V gene end was trimmed by 6 bases and the J gene end by 1 base; junction bases not matched to a gene: 5. Germline CDR1 and CDR2: LNHDA and SQIVND (reference sequence). As DNA, the CDR3 is TGTGCCAGTAGCGGGACAGGAGGATCCTACGAGCAGTACTTC. Translating gives CASSGTGGSYEQYF.

The rearrangement joins TRBV18 to TRBJ1-5, with TRBD1 matching 9 bases. V dropped 2 bases and J dropped 0; count of bases not matched to a gene: 8. Germline V gene lookup returns CDR1 KGHSH and CDR2 LQKENI. The CDR3 spans 18 residues. CDR3 in amino acids: CASSPSGTGSFSNQPQHF. CDR3 in DNA: TGTGCCAGCTCACCATCCGGGACAGGGTCCTTTAGCAATCAGCCCCAGCATTTT.

This clone was recorded once. The chain has TRBV11-3 and TRBJ2-7; D is undetermined. Trimming cost V 1 base and J 3 bases, with 13 bases left between them. The CDR3 covers 15 residues. Germline CDR1 SGHNT, CDR2 YENEEA. Here the CDR3 reads CASSLGSGAYYEQYF. DNA for the CDR3: TGTGCCAGCAGCTTAGGGTCTGGAGCGTACTACGAGCAGTACTTC.

V gene TRBV7-8 combines with J gene TRBJ1-5; D not resolved. CDR1 SGHVS and CDR2 FQNEAQ come from the germline V gene. Trimming pared 1 base from V and 2 bases from J, leaving 9 bases between. This CDR3 is built from 15 residues. DNA for the CDR3: TGTGCCAGCAGCTTAGTAGGTCAGGGCAATCAGCCCCAGCATTTT. This sequence encodes CASSLVGQGNQPQHF.

CDR3 loop: CASSNSGGSGNSPLHF. In nucleotides, the CDR3 is TGTGCCAGCAGCAACAGTGGAGGGTCCGGTAATTCACCCCTCCACTTT. This chain joins TRBV3-1 (or the pseudogene TRBV3-2) and TRBJ1-6, with D unresolved. V lost 5 bases, J lost 6 bases, and 17 bases lay in between. Per the germline V gene, CDR1 is LGHDT and CDR2 is YNNKEL (reference sequence). The CDR3 has 16 amino acids.

This clone was seen just once. The J gene is TRBJ2-7, the V gene TRBV6-6, with TRBD1 identical over 7 bases. The germline V gene encodes CDR1 MNHNY and CDR2 SVGAGI (reference sequence). CDR3 length: 15 residues. Germline trimming cut 6 bases from V and 3 bases from J; bases unmatched to any gene: 11. The DNA of the CDR3 is TGTGCCAGCAGACCCACCGGGACAGACCTCTACGAGCAGTACTTC. It yields the protein CASRPTGTDLYEQYF.

In DNA, the CDR3 is TGTGCCATCAGTGAGTCCTTCCGGGCCACCCAGGGTACAGATACGCAGTATTTT. Amino acid sequence: CAISESFRATQGTDTQYF. The V call is TRBV10-3, the J call TRBJ2-3, with D perhaps matching TRBD1 (5 bases). With 0 bases removed from V and 3 bases from J, the gap between germline ends came to 19 bases. The CDR3 is 18 amino acids. Germline V gene lookup returns CDR1 ENHRY and CDR2 SYGVKD.

The V gene is TRBV7-2, the J gene TRBJ1-3, with D perhaps matching TRBD1 (5 bases). Per the germline V gene, CDR1 is SGHTA and CDR2 is FQGNSA. CDR3 length: 16 residues. V lost 0 bases and J lost 3, with 12 bases in between. The CDR3 region is CASSLAATGSGNTIYF. The CDR3 DNA reads as TGTGCCAGCAGCTTAGCGGCTACAGGCAGTGGAAACACCATATATTTT.